This T cell receptor (beta chain) emerged from a study of T-cell memory formation after mild COVID-19. Looking at the study overall: The study found TCR clusters largely donor specific. Findings and caveats of the study: Second-wave clones peaking on day 37 lacked confirmed SARS-CoV-2 specificity.

As concerns this clonotype: Its antigen is not known.

Via MiXCR, TCRdb re-called the 5' RACE reads, giving one row per CDR3 protein. The table has around 310,000 distinct CDR3 sequences, more than 20% seen once. This CDR3 region has 14 residues. Trimming took off 7 bases at V and 5 bases at J, with 17 bases between the two ends. The chain combines TRBV12-3 or TRBV12-4 with TRBJ2-5, with D perhaps given as TRBD1 or TRBD2 (5 bases each). This sequence was found in a man aged 18-30 years who had mild COVID-19 (a few samples of this study predate the infection). Cell type and time point are not known. Material: PBMCs or a T cell subset sorted from them (not recorded which). CDR3 sequence (DNA): TGTGCCAGCACCGGGGCAGGGTTCGTCGAGACCCAGTACTTC. It encodes CASTGAGFVETQYF.